This T cell receptor beta chain derives from a study of T cell responses to AZD1222 COVID-19 vaccine. The data were produced by immunoSEQ multiplex PCR, yet TCRdb's version contains in-frame clones alone and is incomplete. The table has 85,000 to 130,000 clones, approximately 89% seen once. Germline lookup yields CDR1 SNHLY and CDR2 FYNNEI. The CDR3 extends over 14 amino acids. After removal of 4 bases from V and 3 bases from J, the junction contained 6 bases not matched to a gene. V usage is TRBV2 and J usage is TRBJ2-7, with TRBD1 matching 7 bases. The TCR was taken from an adult who received the MenACWY meningococcal vaccine as a control. The sequencing used peripheral blood, collected 28 days after the second dose of the MenACWY control vaccine. CDR3 coding DNA: TGTGCCAGCAGTGTACAGGGGACATACTACGAGCAGTACTTC. It codes for CASSVQGTYYEQYF.